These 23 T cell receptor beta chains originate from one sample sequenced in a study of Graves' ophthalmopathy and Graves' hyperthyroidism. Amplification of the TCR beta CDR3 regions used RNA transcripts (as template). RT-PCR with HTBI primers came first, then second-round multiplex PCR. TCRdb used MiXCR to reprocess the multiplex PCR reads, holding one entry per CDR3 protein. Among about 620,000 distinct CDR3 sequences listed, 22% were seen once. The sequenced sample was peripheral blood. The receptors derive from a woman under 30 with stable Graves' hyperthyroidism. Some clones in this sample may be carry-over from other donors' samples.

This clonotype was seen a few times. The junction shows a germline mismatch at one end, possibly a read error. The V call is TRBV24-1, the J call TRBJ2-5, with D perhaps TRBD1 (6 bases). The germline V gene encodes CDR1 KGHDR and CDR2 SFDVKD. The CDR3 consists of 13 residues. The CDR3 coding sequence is TGCGCCACCATCCAGGGGCTACAAGAGACCCAGTACTTC. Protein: CATIQGLQETQYF.

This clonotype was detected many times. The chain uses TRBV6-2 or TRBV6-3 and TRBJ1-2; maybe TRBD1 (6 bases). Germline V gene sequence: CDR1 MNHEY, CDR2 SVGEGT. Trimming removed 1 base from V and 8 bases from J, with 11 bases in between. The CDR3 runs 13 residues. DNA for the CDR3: TGTGCCAGCAGTTACTTACAGGGCGGCGGCTACACCTTC. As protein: CASSYLQGGGYTF.

DNA for the CDR3: TGCGCCAGCAGCGGGACCGTACTAGCGACCGGGGAGCTGTTTTTT. It encodes CASSGTVLATGELFF. The chain employs TRBV5-1 and TRBJ2-2; 7 bases fit TRBD2. Germline V gene lookup returns CDR1 SGHRS and CDR2 YFSETQ. J gave up 5 bases and V 4 bases, and 8 bases lay outside the gene matches. This CDR3 has 15 amino acids.

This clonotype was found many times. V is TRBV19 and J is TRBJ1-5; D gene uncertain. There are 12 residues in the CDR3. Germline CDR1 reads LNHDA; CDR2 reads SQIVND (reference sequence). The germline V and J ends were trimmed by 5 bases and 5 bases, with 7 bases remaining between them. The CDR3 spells CASSLNDQPQHF. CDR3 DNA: TGTGCCAGTAGTCTCAATGATCAGCCCCAGCATTTT.

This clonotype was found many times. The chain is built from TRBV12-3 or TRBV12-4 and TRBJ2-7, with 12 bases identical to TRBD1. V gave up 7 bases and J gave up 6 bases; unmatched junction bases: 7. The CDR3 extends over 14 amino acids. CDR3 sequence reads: CASTWGQGAGEQYF. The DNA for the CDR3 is TGTGCCAGCACCTGGGGACAGGGGGCGGGCGAGCAGTACTTC.

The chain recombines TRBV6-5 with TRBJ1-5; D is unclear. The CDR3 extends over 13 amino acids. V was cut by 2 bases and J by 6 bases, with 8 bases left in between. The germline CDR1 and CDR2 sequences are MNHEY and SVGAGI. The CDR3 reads CASSYMLGQPQHF. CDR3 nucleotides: TGTGCCAGCAGTTACATGTTGGGTCAGCCCCAGCATTTT.

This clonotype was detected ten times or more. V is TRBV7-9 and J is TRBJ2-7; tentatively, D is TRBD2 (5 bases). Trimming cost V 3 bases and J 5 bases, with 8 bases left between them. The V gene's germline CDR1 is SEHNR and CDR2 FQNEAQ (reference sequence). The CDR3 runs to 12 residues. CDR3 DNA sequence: TGTGCCAGCAGCTTGAGGGCCCACGAGCAGTACTTC. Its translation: CASSLRAHEQYF.

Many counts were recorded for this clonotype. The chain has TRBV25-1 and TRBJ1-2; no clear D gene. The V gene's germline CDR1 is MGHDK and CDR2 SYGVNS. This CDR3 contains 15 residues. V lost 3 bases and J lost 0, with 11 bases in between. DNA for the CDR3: TGTGCCAGCAGTGACCGGTCGGATCCTAACTATGGCTACACCTTC. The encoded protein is CASSDRSDPNYGYTF.

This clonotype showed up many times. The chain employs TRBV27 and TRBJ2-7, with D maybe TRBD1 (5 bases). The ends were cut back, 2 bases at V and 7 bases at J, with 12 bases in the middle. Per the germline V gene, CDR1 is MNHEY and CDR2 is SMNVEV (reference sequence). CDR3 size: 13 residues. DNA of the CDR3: TGTGCCAGCAGTTTAGGAGACAGTCAAGAGCAGTACTTC. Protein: CASSLGDSQEQYF.

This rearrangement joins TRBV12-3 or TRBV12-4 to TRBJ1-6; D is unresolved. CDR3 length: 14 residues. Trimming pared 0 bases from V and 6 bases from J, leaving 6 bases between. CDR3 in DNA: TGTGCCAGCAGTTTAGCGCTTTCTAATTCACCCCTCCACTTT. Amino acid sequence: CASSLALSNSPLHF.

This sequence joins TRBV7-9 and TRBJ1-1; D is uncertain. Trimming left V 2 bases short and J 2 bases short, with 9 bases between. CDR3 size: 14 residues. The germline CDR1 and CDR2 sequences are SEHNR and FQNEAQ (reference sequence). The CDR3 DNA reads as TGTGCCAGCAGCTTACAGGACTTCAACACTGAAGCTTTCTTT. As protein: CASSLQDFNTEAFF.

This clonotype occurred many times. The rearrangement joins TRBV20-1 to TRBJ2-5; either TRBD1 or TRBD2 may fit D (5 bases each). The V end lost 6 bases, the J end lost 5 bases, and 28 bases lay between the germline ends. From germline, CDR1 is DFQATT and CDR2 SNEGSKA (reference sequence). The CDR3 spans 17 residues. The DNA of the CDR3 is TGCAGTGCGGATACGAGGGGACGGGGCCCTCAGTGGGAGACCCAGTACTTC. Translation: CSADTRGRGPQWETQYF.

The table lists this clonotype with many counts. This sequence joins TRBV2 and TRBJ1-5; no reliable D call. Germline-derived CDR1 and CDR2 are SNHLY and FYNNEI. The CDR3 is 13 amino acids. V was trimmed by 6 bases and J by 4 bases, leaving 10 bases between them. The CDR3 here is CASSPYLNQPQHF. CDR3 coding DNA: TGTGCCAGCAGCCCCTACCTAAATCAGCCCCAGCATTTT.

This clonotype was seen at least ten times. The CDR3 DNA follows: TGCAGTGCTAGAGATGCGGGGCCGGTAGGGGAGACCCAGTACTTC. This translates into CSARDAGPVGETQYF. The chain carries TRBV20-1 and TRBJ2-5, with TRBD2 as a possible D gene (6 bases). Per the germline V gene, CDR1 is DFQATT and CDR2 is SNEGSKA (reference sequence). The CDR3 has 15 amino acids. V was cut by 0 bases and J by 5 bases, with 16 bases left in between.

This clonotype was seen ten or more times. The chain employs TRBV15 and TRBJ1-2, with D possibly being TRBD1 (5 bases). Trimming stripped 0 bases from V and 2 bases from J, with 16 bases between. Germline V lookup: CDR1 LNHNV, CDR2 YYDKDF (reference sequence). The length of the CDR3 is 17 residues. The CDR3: CATSRDRVRGGNYGYTF. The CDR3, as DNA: TGTGCCACCAGCAGAGATCGCGTCCGGGGCGGAAACTATGGCTACACCTTC.

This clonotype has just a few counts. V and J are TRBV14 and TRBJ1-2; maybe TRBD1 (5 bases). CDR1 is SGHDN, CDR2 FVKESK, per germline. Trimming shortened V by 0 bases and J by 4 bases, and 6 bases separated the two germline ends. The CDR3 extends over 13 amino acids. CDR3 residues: CASSQDRAYGYTF. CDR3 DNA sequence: TGTGCCAGCAGCCAAGACAGGGCCTATGGCTACACCTTC. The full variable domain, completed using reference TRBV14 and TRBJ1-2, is EAGVTQFPSHSVIEKGQTVTLRCDPISGHDNLYWYRRVMGKEIKFLLHFVKESKQDESGMPNNRFLAERTGGTYSTLKVQPAELEDSGVYFCASSQDRAYGYTFGSGTRLTVV.

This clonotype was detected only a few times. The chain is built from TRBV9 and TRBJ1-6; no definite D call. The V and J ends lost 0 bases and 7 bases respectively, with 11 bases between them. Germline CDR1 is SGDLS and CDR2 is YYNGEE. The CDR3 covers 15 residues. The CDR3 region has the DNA TGTGCCAGCAGCGTAGGGTGGGAGGGAAATTCACCCCTCCACTTT. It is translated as CASSVGWEGNSPLHF.

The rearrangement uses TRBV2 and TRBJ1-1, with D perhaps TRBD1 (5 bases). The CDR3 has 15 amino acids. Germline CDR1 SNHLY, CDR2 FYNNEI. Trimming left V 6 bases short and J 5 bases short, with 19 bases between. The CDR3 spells CASSQGRQGITEAFF. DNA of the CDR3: TGTGCCAGCAGCCAAGGGAGGCAGGGTATTACTGAAGCTTTCTTT.

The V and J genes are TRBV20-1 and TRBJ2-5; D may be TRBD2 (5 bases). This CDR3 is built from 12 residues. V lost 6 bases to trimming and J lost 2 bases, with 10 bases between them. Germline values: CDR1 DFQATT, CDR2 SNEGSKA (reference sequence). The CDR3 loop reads CSAGLLQETQYF. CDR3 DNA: TGCAGTGCCGGACTTCTACAAGAGACCCAGTACTTC.

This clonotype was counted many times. The CDR3 DNA reads TGTGCCAGCAGCTTAACGCTCACCGCATCGGGAGAGACCCAGTACTTC. Protein: CASSLTLTASGETQYF. The chain combines TRBV11-1 with TRBJ2-5; D gene ambiguous. There are 16 residues in the CDR3. From germline, CDR1 is SGHAT and CDR2 FQDESV (reference sequence). The V gene lost 2 bases and the J gene lost 4 bases, with 17 bases spanning the gap.

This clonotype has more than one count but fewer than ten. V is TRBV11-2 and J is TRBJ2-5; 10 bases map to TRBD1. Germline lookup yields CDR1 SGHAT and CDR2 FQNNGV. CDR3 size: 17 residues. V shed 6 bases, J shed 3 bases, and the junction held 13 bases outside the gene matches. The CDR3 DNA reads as TGTGCCAGCAGGTTTCAGGGGACAGGGGTTGGAGAAGAGACCCAGTACTTC. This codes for CASRFQGTGVGEETQYF.

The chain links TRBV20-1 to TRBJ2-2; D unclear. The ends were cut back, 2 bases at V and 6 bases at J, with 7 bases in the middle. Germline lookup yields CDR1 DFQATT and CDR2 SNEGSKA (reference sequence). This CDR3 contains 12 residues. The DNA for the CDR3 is TGCAGTGCTAGAAGGTGGGCCGGGGAGCTGTTTTTT. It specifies CSARRWAGELFF.

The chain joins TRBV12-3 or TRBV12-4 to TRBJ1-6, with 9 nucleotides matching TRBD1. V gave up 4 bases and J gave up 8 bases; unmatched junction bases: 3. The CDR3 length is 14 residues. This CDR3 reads CASSSRTGDSPLHF. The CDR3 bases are TGTGCCAGCAGTTCAAGGACAGGGGATTCACCCCTCCACTTT.